Presented here are 20 T cell receptor beta chains from one specimen sequenced in a study of PD-1 blockade in classical Hodgkin lymphoma. Produced via immunoSEQ multiplex PCR; TCRdb's table is partial and in-frame only. The sample consists of over 3,500 clones, over 55% of them appearing once. The time point denotes: cycle 4 day 1 (C4D1), after more than five weeks of nivolumab. All the patients suffered relapse after autologous stem cell transplantation, and brentuximab vedotin exposure differed. Isolated CD8+ T cells were derived from thawed PBMCs through magnetic negative selection. Sequenced material: CD8+ T cells from blood, taken before the fourth cycle of nivolumab. The receptors shown here come from a human donor with classical Hodgkin lymphoma.

This clone came up a few times. The chain combines TRBV27 with TRBJ2-7, with 7 bases that match TRBD1. V was pared by 5 bases and J by 0 bases, with 10 bases of the junction left unmatched. The CDR3 spans 16 residues. Germline V CDR1 and CDR2: MNHEY, SMNVEV (reference sequence). CDR3: CASSASAGTVSYEQYF. As DNA, the CDR3 is TGTGCCAGCAGTGCTTCTGCCGGGACAGTCTCCTACGAGCAGTACTTC.

The rearrangement uses TRBV6-4 and TRBJ1-6; 9 bases line up with TRBD1. The CDR3 consists of 14 residues. The V gene end was trimmed by 6 bases and the J gene end by 11 bases; junction bases not matched to a gene: 8. CDR1 and CDR2 from the germline V gene are MRHNA and SNTAGT. CDR3 region: CASRGTGRGTPLHF. In nucleotides, the CDR3 is TGTGCCAGCAGAGGGACAGGGCGAGGGACACCCCTCCACTTT.

V is TRBV13 and J is TRBJ1-6; D remains ambiguous. Germline lookup yields CDR1 PRHDT and CDR2 FYEKMQ (reference sequence). The CDR3 runs to 14 residues. With 1 base removed from V and 6 bases from J, the gap between germline ends came to 7 bases. The CDR3 sequence is CASSLVQSNSPLHF. Written as DNA, the CDR3 is TGTGCCAGCAGCTTAGTACAGAGTAATTCACCCCTCCACTTT. The full variable domain, in which reference TRBV13 and TRBJ1-6 provide the parts outside the CDR3, is AAGVIQSPRHLIKEKRETATLKCYPIPRHDTVYWYQQGPGQDPQFLISFYEKMQSDKGSIPDRFSAQQFSDYHSELNMSSLELGDSALYFCASSLVQSNSPLHFGNGTRLTVT.

This clone has more than one count but fewer than ten. CDR3 in DNA: TGTGCCAGCAGCTTTAGCCCATCTCGACAGGGGGCGAGGTCCTACGAGCAGTACTTC. This translates into CASSFSPSRQGARSYEQYF. The rearrangement uses TRBV13 and TRBJ2-7, with TRBD1 matching over 10 bases. The V gene end was trimmed by 3 bases and the J gene end by 1 base; junction bases not matched to a gene: 15. The CDR3 has 19 residues. Looked up from germline, CDR1 is PRHDT and CDR2 is FYEKMQ (reference sequence).

This clone was detected only a few times. The J gene is TRBJ2-5, the V gene TRBV29-1; no clear D gene. Germline CDR1 and CDR2: SQVTM and ANQGSEA. This CDR3 comprises 13 residues. Trimming shortened V by 1 base and J by 5 bases, and 11 bases separated the two germline ends. The CDR3 nucleotides read TGCAGCGTTGAAGTAGAGTTAGTGGAGACCCAGTACTTC. Translated: CSVEVELVETQYF.

This clone appeared once. V gene TRBV15 combines with J gene TRBJ2-5, with D perhaps TRBD2 (5 bases). The CDR3 is 16 residues long. V was pared by 2 bases and J by 5 bases, with 18 bases between. Germline V lookup: CDR1 LNHNV, CDR2 YYDKDF (reference sequence). The CDR3 DNA sequence: TGTGCCACCAGCAGATATGGACCCCCGAGAGGGGAGACCCAGTACTTC. Amino acids: CATSRYGPPRGETQYF. The full variable domain, rest sourced from reference TRBV15 and TRBJ2-5, is DAMVIQNPRYQVTQFGKPVTLSCSQTLNHNVMYWYQQKSSQAPKLLFHYYDKDFNNEADTPDNFQSRRPNTSFCFLDIRSPGLGDTAMYLCATSRYGPPRGETQYFGPGTRLLVL.

The sample holds one count of this clone. The chain links TRBV5-4 to TRBJ1-5; D call uncertain. The V end was cut by 3 bases, the J end by 4 bases, with 14 bases between. The V gene's germline CDR1 is SGHNT and CDR2 YYREEE (reference sequence). There are 15 residues in the CDR3. This chain's CDR3 is CASSSVDDGNQPQHF. The CDR3 coding sequence is TGTGCCAGCAGCTCTGTAGATGATGGGAATCAGCCCCAGCATTTT.

In this sample, this clone turned up a few times. Other DNA variants within this sample encode the same CDR3. The chain combines TRBV6-1 with TRBJ1-1; D remains unclear. Germline V gene data show CDR1 as MNHNS and CDR2 as SASEGT. The length of the CDR3 is 15 residues. The V end lost 2 bases, the J end lost 4 bases, and 14 bases lay between the germline ends. DNA for the CDR3: TGTGCCAGCAGTGAACGCCAGGCCCCCGGCACTGAAGCTTTCTTT. This translates into CASSERQAPGTEAFF.

The chain is built from TRBV13 and TRBJ1-2; 7 bases line up with TRBD1. The CDR3 spans 16 residues. Per germline, CDR1 PRHDT and CDR2 FYEKMQ (reference sequence). Losses at the gene ends were 5 bases for V and 4 bases for J; bases not matched to a gene: 13. CDR3 nucleotides: TGTGCCAGCAGCCCTACAATTAGACAGGGCCCCTATGGCTACACCTTC. Its translation: CASSPTIRQGPYGYTF.

The chain is built from TRBV5-4 and TRBJ2-7, with D unresolved. V gave up 0 bases and J gave up 3 bases, with 10 bases separating them. This CDR3 region has 14 residues. Germline CDR1 is SGHNT and CDR2 is YYREEE (reference sequence). Written as DNA, the CDR3 is TGTGCCAGCAGCTTGGTTGTTGGCGACTACGAGCAGTACTTC. Translating gives CASSLVVGDYEQYF.

V usage is TRBV28 and J usage is TRBJ1-5, with D perhaps matching TRBD1 (5 bases). Per germline, CDR1 MDHEN and CDR2 SYDVKM. This CDR3 region has 18 residues. Trimming removed 2 bases at V and 7 bases at J, with 24 bases between. CDR3 residues: CASSLVVVWDLAGQPQHF. Written as DNA, the CDR3 is TGTGCCAGCAGTTTAGTTGTCGTGTGGGACTTAGCAGGGCAGCCCCAGCATTTT.

The chain is built from TRBV5-1 and TRBJ2-7; weak D call: TRBD2 (6 bases). V lost 3 bases and J lost 4, with 17 bases in between. The CDR3 has 15 amino acids. Germline assignment: CDR1 SGHRS and CDR2 YFSETQ. CDR3 nucleotide sequence: TGCGCCAGCAGCTGGGGGGTCCTCCCTCAATACGAGCAGTACTTC. Amino acid sequence: CASSWGVLPQYEQYF.

This clone was detected a few times. The chain joins TRBV27 to TRBJ2-1; 8 nucleotides match TRBD2. CDR1 and CDR2 (germline): MNHEY, SMNVEV (reference sequence). The CDR3 extends over 15 amino acids. V shed 5 bases, J shed 4 bases, and the junction held 7 bases outside the gene matches. This CDR3 is CASSAAAGAYNEQFF. In nucleotides, the CDR3 is TGTGCCAGCAGTGCTGCAGCGGGGGCATACAATGAGCAGTTCTTC.

V gene TRBV5-6 combines with J gene TRBJ2-2; TRBD2 aligns across 9 bases. CDR3 size: 14 residues. CDR1 is SGHDT, CDR2 YYEEEE, per germline. With 7 bases clipped from V and 2 bases from J, the junction kept 3 bases outside the gene matches. The CDR3 DNA is TGTGCCAGCGCCCTAGCGGGAAACACCGGGGAGCTGTTTTTT. It codes for CASALAGNTGELFF. Variable domain in full (rest from reference TRBV5-6 and TRBJ2-2): DAGVTQSPTHLIKTRGQQVTLRCSPKSGHDTVSWYQQALGQGPQFIFQYYEEEERQRGNFPDRFSGHQFPNYSSELNVNALLLGDSALYLCASALAGNTGELFFGEGSRLTVL.

The chain employs TRBV5-4 and TRBJ1-1; 8 positions match TRBD1. With V trimmed by 3 bases and J by 4 bases, 5 bases remained unmatched. The CDR3 extends over 14 amino acids. CDR1 and CDR2 (germline): SGHNT, YYREEE (reference sequence). The CDR3 loop reads CASSSDRVGTEAFF. In DNA form, the CDR3 reads TGTGCCAGCAGCTCGGACAGGGTCGGCACTGAAGCTTTCTTT.

The chain has TRBV2 and TRBJ1-4, with D hard to call. CDR3 length: 16 residues. Deletions cut 3 bases from V and 0 bases from J, with 11 bases between. Germline CDR1 and CDR2: SNHLY and FYNNEI. In DNA, the CDR3 is TGTGCCAGCAGTGACGTTGATATTGCAACTAATGAAAAACTGTTTTTT. Translation: CASSDVDIATNEKLFF.

This clone has just one count. V gene TRBV13 combines with J gene TRBJ1-2, with D perhaps TRBD1 (5 bases). The CDR3 loop spans 16 amino acids. Germline CDR1 PRHDT, CDR2 FYEKMQ (reference sequence). The ends were cut back, 0 bases at V and 4 bases at J, with 15 bases in the middle. The CDR3 spells CASSLGRGAEGYGYTF. The CDR3 nucleotides read TGTGCCAGCAGCTTAGGCCGAGGGGCAGAGGGCTATGGCTACACCTTC.

The chain combines TRBV5-1 with TRBJ2-7, with D maybe TRBD2 (6 bases). V was cut by 0 bases and J by 0 bases, with 13 bases left in between. Germline-derived CDR1 and CDR2 are SGHRS and YFSETQ. The CDR3 is 16 residues long. Here the CDR3 DNA reads TGCGCCAGCAGCTTGGCTACTTCGGGGGTCTCCTACGAGCAGTACTTC. Translation: CASSLATSGVSYEQYF.

This sequence joins TRBV11-2 and TRBJ2-2; 8 nucleotides match TRBD1. This CDR3 has 16 amino acids. CDR1 SGHAT and CDR2 FQNNGV come from the germline V gene. Unmatched junction bases numbered 5, after V lost 5 bases and J lost 0 bases. The CDR3 sequence is CASSPWDRTNTGELFF. CDR3 sequence (DNA): TGTGCCAGCAGCCCGTGGGACAGGACGAACACCGGGGAGCTGTTTTTT.

This sequence joins TRBV10-2 and TRBJ1-2, with D maybe TRBD1 (5 bases). CDR1 and CDR2 (germline): WSHSY, SAAADI. This CDR3 is 16 amino acids long. The ends were cut back, 6 bases at V and 4 bases at J, with 21 bases in the middle. The CDR3 DNA is TGCGCCAGCAGGCCAGGGTCGCCCACGGGGGTCTATGGCTACACCTTC. It specifies CASRPGSPTGVYGYTF.